This T cell receptor beta chain was sequenced in a study of CD8 T cells in Susac syndrome. Trimming removed 2 bases from V and 3 bases from J; junction bases left unmatched: 7. This CDR3 is built from 17 residues. CDR1 is MNHNS and CDR2 is SASEGT in the germline V gene. Random-hexamer reverse transcription was applied to about 0.45 to 1 ug RNA. TCRdb re-analysed the immunoSEQ multiplex PCR reads in MiXCR, keeping a single row per CDR3 protein. The table shows approximately 280,000 distinct CDR3 sequences, with roughly 81% occurring only once. The sequenced target, TCR beta, came from blood CD8+ and CD4+ T cells.

The TCR was taken from a human donor with multiple sclerosis. The specimen sequenced was CD8+ T cells from PBMCs. V and J are TRBV6-1 and TRBJ2-1; TRBD2 matches 10 bases. The CDR3 sequence is CASSETKTSGDYNEQFF. As DNA, the CDR3 is TGTGCCAGCAGTGAAACGAAAACTAGCGGGGACTACAATGAGCAGTTCTTC.